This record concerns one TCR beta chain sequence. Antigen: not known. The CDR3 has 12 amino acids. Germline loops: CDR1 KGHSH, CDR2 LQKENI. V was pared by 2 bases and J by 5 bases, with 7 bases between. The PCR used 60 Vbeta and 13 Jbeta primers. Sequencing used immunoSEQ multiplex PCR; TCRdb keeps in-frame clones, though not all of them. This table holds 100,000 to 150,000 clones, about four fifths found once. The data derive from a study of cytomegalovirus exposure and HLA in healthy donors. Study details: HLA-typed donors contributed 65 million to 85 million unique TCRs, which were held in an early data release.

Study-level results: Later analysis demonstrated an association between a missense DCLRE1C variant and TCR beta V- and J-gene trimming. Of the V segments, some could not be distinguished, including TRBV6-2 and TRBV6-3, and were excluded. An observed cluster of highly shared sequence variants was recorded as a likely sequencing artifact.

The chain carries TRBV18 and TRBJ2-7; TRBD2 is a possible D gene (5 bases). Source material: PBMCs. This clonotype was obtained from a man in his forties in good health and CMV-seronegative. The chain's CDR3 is CASSPNGDEQYF. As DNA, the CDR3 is TGTGCCAGCTCACCAAACGGGGACGAGCAGTACTTC. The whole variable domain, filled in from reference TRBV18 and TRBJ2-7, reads NAGVMQNPRHLVRRRGQEARLRCSPMKGHSHVYWYRQLPEEGLKFMVYLQKENIIDESGMPKERFSAEFPKEGPSILRIQQVVRGDSAAYFCASSPNGDEQYFGPGTRLTVT.